This paragraph covers one T cell receptor beta chain sequence. Its antigen is unknown. Here immunoSEQ multiplex PCR was the method, and the copy in TCRdb shows in-frame clones only, minus some. This sample has around 16,000 clones; about four fifths occur once, and the top ten carry roughly 15%. These data come from a study of somatic mutations in cytotoxic T cells in rheumatoid arthritis. Notes on the study in general: Patients with rheumatoid arthritis did not differ significantly from age-matched healthy controls in CD8+ T-cell clonality. More than 20% of CD8+ cells belonged to the largest clone in about an eighth of the roughly 65 patients.

Germline assignment: CDR1 MNHEY and CDR2 SMNVEV (reference sequence). CDR3 size: 12 residues. J was trimmed by 3 bases and V by 10 bases; bases with no gene match: 2. The specimen was CD8+ T cells sorted from blood. V is TRBV27 and J is TRBJ2-3; 9 bases line up with TRBD1. The receptor was isolated from an adult with rheumatoid arthritis. DNA for the CDR3: TGTGCCATCGGACAGGGGACAGATACGCAGTATTTT. It yields the protein CAIGQGTDTQYF.